The 16 T cell receptor beta chains presented below share a single source sample, sequenced in a study of beta chain features in type 1 diabetes. Broader study findings: When Type 1 diabetes patients were examined, their TCRB CDR3s proved moderately but significantly shorter in all four CD4+ subsets.

No antigen is known for these receptors. TCRB transcripts that were expressed got sequenced, as all of the isolated RNA had been reverse transcribed. Some clones are missing from TCRdb's copy, which holds only in-frame ones; the method was immunoSEQ multiplex PCR. Here the sample spans about 660,000 clones, about an eighth being singletons. The sample comprised naive CD4+ T cells from blood. Source of these receptors: a man younger than 35 with type 1 diabetes.

V gene TRBV4-3 combines with J gene TRBJ2-1; D tentatively reads TRBD1 or TRBD2 (5 bases each). Germline V gene lookup returns CDR1 LGHNA and CDR2 YSLEER. The CDR3 consists of 15 residues. Trimming removed 4 bases at V and 0 bases at J, with 10 bases between. The CDR3 region is CASSRDGFSYNEQFF. The CDR3 DNA sequence: TGCGCCAGCAGCCGGGACGGCTTCTCCTACAATGAGCAGTTCTTC.

The genes are TRBV2 and TRBJ2-2; the D is unclear. The CDR3 runs to 14 residues. The germline CDR1 and CDR2 sequences are SNHLY and FYNNEI. V lost 7 bases and J lost 0, with 9 bases in between. CDR3 DNA: TGTGCCAGCATGAACGATGCGAACACCGGGGAGCTGTTTTTT. This codes for CASMNDANTGELFF.

This clone showed up just a few times. The chain has TRBV7-9 and TRBJ1-1; D not resolved. The CDR3 is made up of 12 amino acids. Germline V gene data show CDR1 as SEHNR and CDR2 as FQNEAQ (reference sequence). Trimming took off 0 bases at V and 6 bases at J, with 5 bases between the two ends. The CDR3 sequence: CASSLAQAEAFF. CDR3 DNA sequence: TGTGCCAGCAGCTTAGCGCAGGCTGAAGCTTTCTTT.

The sample holds a few counts of this clone. The rearrangement joins TRBV4-2 to TRBJ2-3; 10 bases fit TRBD2. The CDR3 loop spans 18 amino acids. Trimming removed 1 base from V and 5 bases from J; junction bases left unmatched: 12. Germline V CDR1 and CDR2: LGHNA, YNFKEQ. CDR3 region: CASSQAVPASGGQDTQYF. Here the CDR3 DNA reads TGTGCCAGCAGCCAAGCAGTTCCGGCTAGCGGGGGACAAGATACGCAGTATTTT.

This clone was counted between two and nine times. V and J are TRBV4-3 and TRBJ2-3; D ambiguous. With 1 base removed from V and 6 bases from J, the gap between germline ends came to 5 bases. In germline, CDR1 is LGHNA, CDR2 YSLEER. This CDR3 has 12 amino acids. In DNA, the CDR3 is TGCGCCAGCAGCCAAGGGCGGGATACGCAGTATTTT. Translating gives CASSQGRDTQYF.

This clone has more than one count but fewer than ten. The genes are TRBV30 and TRBJ1-4, with TRBD1 identical over 9 bases. CDR3 size: 16 residues. Germline CDR1 is GTSNPN and CDR2 is SVGIG (reference sequence). V shed 3 bases and J 7 bases; nucleotides not matched to a gene: 12. Written as DNA, the CDR3 is TGTGCCTGGAGCAAGGGGTCGACAGGGGGAAGTGAAAAACTGTTTTTT. Its protein product is CAWSKGSTGGSEKLFF.

As concerns this clone: Additional DNA sequences in this sample encode the identical CDR3. The V call is TRBV5-1, the J call TRBJ1-5; tentatively, D is TRBD1 (6 bases). The CDR3 covers 15 residues. The V gene's germline CDR1 is SGHRS and CDR2 YFSETQ. The ends were cut back, 2 bases at V and 2 bases at J, with 11 bases in the middle. CDR3 amino acids: CASSLQGGGNQPQHF. The CDR3 nucleotides are TGCGCCAGCAGCTTACAGGGTGGGGGCAATCAGCCCCAGCATTTT.

The chain combines TRBV5-1 with TRBJ2-5, with TRBD2 matching 8 bases. The CDR3 has 15 residues. Germline V gene sequence: CDR1 SGHRS, CDR2 YFSETQ. The J segment lost 5 bases and the V segment lost 1 base, leaving 7 bases of the junction unmatched. The CDR3 DNA reads as TGCGCCAGCAGCTTGACTAGCGGACTCAGGGAGACCCAGTACTTC. Its translation is CASSLTSGLRETQYF.

This clone was picked up a small number of times. The chain is built from TRBV4-3 and TRBJ2-3, with TRBD2 matching over 7 bases. With 0 bases clipped from V and 0 bases from J, the junction kept 3 bases outside the gene matches. The CDR3 spans 16 residues. CDR1 and CDR2 from the germline V gene are LGHNA and YSLEER. The CDR3 nucleotides read TGCGCCAGCAGCCAAGAACCAGCGGGGAGCACAGATACGCAGTATTTT. Translated, it gives CASSQEPAGSTDTQYF.

This clone has a handful of counts. Other DNA sequences in this sample translate to the same CDR3. This chain links TRBV6-5 with TRBJ2-7; 10 positions match TRBD1. Germline values: CDR1 MNHEY, CDR2 SVGAGI. This CDR3 has 14 residues. After removal of 6 bases from V and 0 bases from J, the junction contained 2 bases not matched to a gene. CDR3 DNA: TGTGCCAGCAGGGGACAGGGGAGCTCCTACGAGCAGTACTTC. It specifies CASRGQGSSYEQYF.

This rearrangement joins TRBV10-3 to TRBJ1-5, with 10 nucleotides matching TRBD1. Germline V gene data show CDR1 as ENHRY and CDR2 as SYGVKD. V dropped 1 base and J dropped 5; count of bases not matched to a gene: 2. The CDR3 length is 15 residues. The DNA for the CDR3 is TGTGCCATCAGTGAGTGGGACAGGGGTGATCAGCCCCAGCATTTT. Protein sequence: CAISEWDRGDQPQHF.

This rearrangement joins TRBV6-6 to TRBJ1-2; no definite D call. The CDR3 spans 11 residues. Germline lookup yields CDR1 MNHNY and CDR2 SVGAGI (reference sequence). V lost 11 bases and J lost 4, with 11 bases in between. As DNA, the CDR3 is TGTGCCTCGGCCCGGACCTATGGCTACACCTTC. Encoded protein: CASARTYGYTF.

The genes are TRBV19 and TRBJ2-1, with 10 bases that match TRBD1. With V trimmed by 10 bases and J by 4 bases, 7 bases remained unmatched. This CDR3 region has 14 residues. Germline CDR1 is LNHDA and CDR2 is SQIVND (reference sequence). Written as DNA, the CDR3 is TGTGCCACTCTACCGGGACAGGGGTACAATGAGCAGTTCTTC. It encodes CATLPGQGYNEQFF.

V usage is TRBV7-9 and J usage is TRBJ2-7; D ambiguous. CDR3 length: 12 amino acids. Germline V gene lookup returns CDR1 SEHNR and CDR2 FQNEAQ (reference sequence). Trimming shortened V by 5 bases and J by 2 bases, and 7 bases separated the two germline ends. The DNA of the CDR3 is TGTGCCAGCAGCCTTACTCCCTACGAGCAGTACTTC. As protein: CASSLTPYEQYF.

This clone was counted only a few times. The chain recombines TRBV2 with TRBJ2-5; TRBD2 matches 9 bases. This CDR3 has 16 amino acids. V lost 5 bases and J lost 2; bases outside the gene matches: 9. CDR1 and CDR2 (germline): SNHLY, FYNNEI. The CDR3 coding sequence is TGTGCCAGCAGTCGCCGGTTGAGCGGGGGGCAAGAGACCCAGTACTTC. Its protein product is CASSRRLSGGQETQYF.

In this sample, this clone turned up a few times. Other DNA sequences in this sample translate to the same CDR3. The V and J genes are TRBV30 and TRBJ2-7; D call uncertain. V gave up 3 bases and J gave up 6 bases, with 15 bases separating them. Germline V gives CDR1 GTSNPN, CDR2 SVGIG (reference sequence). This CDR3 region has 13 residues. CDR3 nucleotides: TGTGCCTGGAGAGTTGTGGGATTCCCCGAGCAGTACTTC. Translating gives CAWRVVGFPEQYF.